Listed here are 22 T cell receptor beta chains from one sample, sequenced in a study of regulatory T cells in long-lasting Graves disease. Time point denoted: persistent/refractory GD, antithyroid drugs over 5 years with positive TRAb. Extracted PBMC RNA gave rise to the TCR library. TCR beta libraries were built with iRepertoire HTBI primers and Arm-PCR of CDR3 regions. From the multiplex PCR reads, TCRdb called clonotypes with MiXCR, one entry per CDR3 protein. The table shows 700,000 or so distinct CDR3 sequences, with 25% to 30% occurring only once. Sequenced here: peripheral blood mononuclear cells (PBMCs), sampled when the disease was refractory, from a patient treated with antithyroid drugs. The receptors stem from a female donor with Graves disease.

This rearrangement joins TRBV5-1 to TRBJ2-7; D not certain. V was pared by 2 bases and J by 2 bases, with 5 bases between. CDR3 size: 12 residues. The germline gives CDR1 SGHRS, CDR2 YFSETQ. The CDR3 region has the DNA TGCGCCAGCAGCTTCCCACCCTACGAGCAGTACTTC. It translates to CASSFPPYEQYF.

This clonotype was seen many times. The genes are TRBV7-9 and TRBJ2-5; 8 bases align to TRBD2. Losses at the gene ends were 8 bases for V and 5 bases for J; bases not matched to a gene: 16. There are 16 residues in the CDR3. Germline V gene data show CDR1 as SEHNR and CDR2 as FQNEAQ (reference sequence). CDR3 loop: CASRLGAREGSETQYF. CDR3 coding DNA: TGTGCCAGCCGTCTGGGTGCTCGGGAGGGCTCGGAGACCCAGTACTTC.

This sequence joins TRBV7-9 and TRBJ1-2, with D unclear. Germline values: CDR1 SEHNR, CDR2 FQNEAQ (reference sequence). V was shortened by 4 bases and J by 1 base, with 19 bases between the two germline ends. This CDR3 has 17 residues. This chain's CDR3 is CASSSPGSWVFNYGYTF. The CDR3 DNA reads TGTGCCAGCAGCTCTCCGGGATCCTGGGTTTTTAACTATGGCTACACCTTC.

A word on this clonotype: It may be a read error: a sequence one base away is much more abundant. The V gene is TRBV27, the J gene TRBJ1-5, with D possibly matching TRBD1 (5 bases). Germline V gives CDR1 MNHEY, CDR2 SMNVEV (reference sequence). The CDR3 runs 14 residues. Trimming cost V 8 bases and J 1 base, with 12 bases left between them. The CDR3 DNA follows: TGTGCCAGCGGTCCCCGACAGAGCAATCAGCCCCAGCATTTT. Amino acids: CASGPRQSNQPQHF.

The chain links TRBV5-1 to TRBJ2-7; no clear D gene. The CDR3 spans 14 residues. Germline CDR1 SGHRS, CDR2 YFSETQ. Trimming pared 0 bases from V and 2 bases from J, leaving 9 bases between. CDR3 residues: CASSLVMGPYEQYF. DNA for the CDR3: TGCGCCAGCAGCTTGGTTATGGGCCCCTACGAGCAGTACTTC.

This sequence joins TRBV18 and TRBJ2-5; TRBD1 aligns across 8 bases. CDR1 is KGHSH and CDR2 is LQKENI in the germline V gene. The CDR3 consists of 15 residues. V dropped 0 bases and J dropped 5; count of bases not matched to a gene: 5. The DNA for the CDR3 is TGTGCCAGCTCACCACCAGACAGGGGTTGGGAGACCCAGTACTTC. The encoded protein is CASSPPDRGWETQYF.

This clonotype was observed at least ten times. The genes are TRBV20-1 and TRBJ2-7, with 7 bases that match TRBD1. With V trimmed by 2 bases and J by 3 bases, 7 bases remained unmatched. In germline, CDR1 is DFQATT, CDR2 SNEGSKA (reference sequence). The CDR3 spans 14 residues. DNA for the CDR3: TGCAGTGCTAGATCCCACAGGGGTGGCTACGAGCAGTACTTC. This sequence encodes CSARSHRGGYEQYF.

This clonotype has only a few counts. This chain uses TRBV3-1 with TRBJ1-5, with D tentatively TRBD1 (5 bases). CDR1 and CDR2 from the germline V gene are LGHDT and YNNKEL (reference sequence). V lost 4 bases to trimming and J lost 0 bases, with 10 bases between them. The CDR3 runs to 15 residues. The CDR3 loop is CASSRGENSNQPQHF. The CDR3 nucleotides read TGTGCCAGCAGCCGGGGCGAGAATAGCAATCAGCCCCAGCATTTT.

This clonotype was counted between two and nine times. V is TRBV6-1 and J is TRBJ1-5, with D perhaps matching TRBD1 (5 bases). With 2 bases removed from V and 1 base from J, the gap between germline ends came to 9 bases. There are 15 residues in the CDR3. The V gene's germline CDR1 is MNHNS and CDR2 SASEGT. CDR3 DNA: TGTGCCAGCAGTGAATCAGGGATGAGCAATCAGCCCCAGCATTTT. This encodes CASSESGMSNQPQHF.

At least ten counts were recorded for this clonotype. This chain links TRBV27 with TRBJ1-1, with D perhaps TRBD1 (6 bases). There are 14 residues in the CDR3. V lost 10 bases, J lost 0 bases, and 15 bases lay in between. CDR1 MNHEY and CDR2 SMNVEV come from the germline V gene (reference sequence). CDR3 DNA sequence: TGTGCCACTAAACTCAGGGACATGAACACTGAAGCTTTCTTT. This sequence encodes CATKLRDMNTEAFF.

This clonotype was seen ten or more times. The chain couples TRBV2 to TRBJ2-7; 9 bases fit TRBD1. V lost 4 bases to trimming and J lost 6 bases; unmatched junction nucleotides: 7. Per germline, CDR1 SNHLY and CDR2 FYNNEI. This CDR3 spans 14 amino acids. DNA for the CDR3: TGTGCCAGCAGTGGGAGGACAGGGGCGAGCGAGCAGTACTTC. This sequence encodes CASSGRTGASEQYF.

This sequence joins TRBV6-1 and TRBJ1-1, with a weak D call TRBD1 (5 bases). This CDR3 has 12 amino acids. The germline gives CDR1 MNHNS, CDR2 SASEGT. V was pared by 6 bases and J by 3 bases, with 8 bases between. The CDR3 nucleotides are TGTGCCAGCAGGGGGGAACACACTGAAGCTTTCTTT. Residues: CASRGEHTEAFF.

Concerning this clonotype: With a far larger clone one base away, a read error is the likely cause. The CDR3 does not close with the conserved phenylalanine or tryptophan, likely indicating a read error. The rearrangement joins TRBV7-9 to TRBJ1-1; TRBD1 aligns across 7 bases. V was clipped by 4 bases and J by 4 bases; unmatched bases: 6. Germline V CDR1 and CDR2: SEHNR, FQNEAQ (reference sequence). The CDR3 is 14 amino acids. The CDR3 reads CASSSGTAGTEAFL. The CDR3 coding sequence is TGTGCCAGCAGCTCCGGGACAGCCGGCACTGAAGCTTTCCTT.

This chain joins TRBV18 and TRBJ2-7; 7 bases are shared with TRBD1. The CDR3 extends over 15 amino acids. The V gene end was trimmed by 2 bases and the J gene end by 2 bases; junction bases not matched to a gene: 6. Germline lookup yields CDR1 KGHSH and CDR2 LQKENI. The CDR3 coding sequence is TGTGCCAGCTCACCAAACTTGGGGACAGCCTACGAGCAGTACTTC. Protein: CASSPNLGTAYEQYF.

This clonotype came up a few times. This chain connects TRBV6-5 to TRBJ1-2; TRBD1 is a possible D gene (6 bases). The CDR3 contains 16 residues. V was trimmed by 2 bases and J by 8 bases, leaving 21 bases between them. The germline V gene has CDR1 MNHEY and CDR2 SVGAGI. CDR3 bases: TGTGCCAGCAGTTACCGACTCAGGGGAACGGCAGTCGGCTACACCTTC. It is translated as CASSYRLRGTAVGYTF.

This clonotype was seen at least ten times. The chain carries TRBV7-6 and TRBJ1-6; a weak D match, TRBD1 (5 bases). V gave up 5 bases and J gave up 6 bases, with 8 bases separating them. The CDR3 has 13 amino acids. CDR1 and CDR2 from the germline V gene are SGHVS and FNYEAQ. The CDR3 spells CASSRDGNSPLHF. Written as DNA, the CDR3 is TGTGCCAGCAGCCGGGACGGTAATTCACCCCTCCACTTT.

The table lists this clonotype with a few counts. V gene TRBV28 combines with J gene TRBJ2-6, with a tentative D call TRBD1 (6 bases). There are 16 residues in the CDR3. V lost 5 bases, J lost 3 bases, and 14 bases lay in between. Germline lookup yields CDR1 MDHEN and CDR2 SYDVKM. The CDR3 DNA reads TGTGCCAGCAGTCTACAGGGTCTCCTTGGGGCCAACGTCCTGACTTTC. Residues: CASSLQGLLGANVLTF.

Turning to this clonotype: A clone one base away is much larger, so this may be a read error. The DNA of the CDR3 is TGTGCCAGCAGTTCTGACAGGGGGGTGAACACTGAAGCTTTCTTT. As protein: CASSSDRGVNTEAFF. This chain joins TRBV2 and TRBJ1-1; 9 nucleotides line up with TRBD1. Germline loops: CDR1 SNHLY, CDR2 FYNNEI. J was trimmed by 0 bases and V by 5 bases; bases with no gene match: 4. The CDR3 spans 15 residues.

This sequence joins TRBV30 and TRBJ1-1; 9 bases line up with TRBD1. The CDR3 sequence is 14 residues long. Germline V gene lookup returns CDR1 GTSNPN and CDR2 SVGIG (reference sequence). Trimming at V came to 5 bases and at J to 4 bases, leaving 8 bases not matched to a gene. The CDR3 spells CAWLPGQGGTEAFF. For the CDR3, the DNA is TGTGCCTGGCTGCCGGGACAGGGAGGCACTGAAGCTTTCTTT.

In its sample, this clonotype was seen a few times. J is TRBJ1-4 and V is TRBV2; 8 bases line up with TRBD1. V lost 6 bases and J lost 0; bases outside the gene matches: 3. Germline V gives CDR1 SNHLY, CDR2 FYNNEI. The CDR3 is made up of 15 amino acids. The CDR3 reads CASRGQGPTNEKLFF. DNA for the CDR3: TGTGCCAGCAGAGGACAGGGCCCAACTAATGAAAAACTGTTTTTT.

The V call is TRBV7-6, the J call TRBJ1-4; perhaps TRBD1 as D (5 bases). CDR3 length: 15 residues. Germline-derived CDR1 and CDR2 are SGHVS and FNYEAQ. The germline V and J ends were trimmed by 5 bases and 7 bases, with 17 bases remaining between them. The CDR3 bases are TGTGCCAGCAGCCCGTTTTCTGGGGCAATTGAAAAACTGTTTTTT. It is translated as CASSPFSGAIEKLFF.

The chain joins TRBV10-1 to TRBJ2-1; no definite D call. Germline V gene data show CDR1 as WNHNN and CDR2 as SYGVQD (reference sequence). The germline V and J ends were trimmed by 3 bases and 5 bases, with 11 bases remaining between them. This CDR3 is built from 14 residues. CDR3 region: CASSDPIGHNEQFF. The CDR3 nucleotides are TGCGCCAGCAGTGATCCGATCGGCCACAATGAGCAGTTCTTC.